The rows below give T cell receptor beta chains drawn from one sample of a study of T-cell reconstitution after alpha-beta-depleted transplantation in children. TCRdb reanalysed the PCR reads using MiXCR and keeps one entry per CDR3 protein. The sample lists some 840,000 distinct CDR3 sequences, about 16% seen once, with roughly 5% in the top ten. The specimen was PBMCs, mostly from graft donor cells, collected 360 days after TCRalphabeta/CD19-depleted stem cell transplant. The receptors stem from a male patient younger than 18 who had a stem cell transplant for acute lymphoblastic leukemia, so the T cells may come from the graft donor. The conserved cysteine and the conserved F or W are not part of the CDR3 here. Fields, in order: CDR3 protein, V gene.

CDR3 protein: ASSLMRQGPPNYGYT
V gene: TRBV11-2

CDR3 protein: ASSAGQYTNQPQH
V gene: TRBV11-2

CDR3 protein: ASSQGLAGYITGELF
V gene: TRBV6-1

CDR3 protein: ASSWIAGTYEQY
V gene: TRBV7-9

CDR3 protein: ASSPGLSSYNEQF
V gene: TRBV27

CDR3 protein: ASSTAGGTYEQY
V gene: TRBV4-2

CDR3 protein: ATSRDPGLLASEQY
V gene: TRBV15

CDR3 protein: ASSLELAGGNNEQF
V gene: TRBV11-1

CDR3 protein: SVGVIAAYEQY
V gene: TRBV29-1

CDR3 protein: ASSRRAIPQLIGSPLH
V gene: TRBV2

CDR3 protein: ASSLRGQESYEQY
V gene: TRBV5-1

CDR3 protein: ASRGTGLAVKSSYNEQF
V gene: TRBV5-1

CDR3 protein: ASRLPRFRGSIANYGYT
V gene: TRBV7-2

CDR3 protein: ASTGTESTDTQY
V gene: TRBV9